Listed here are 10 T cell receptor beta chains from one sample, sequenced in a study of cytomegalovirus exposure and HLA in healthy donors. The PCR ran on 60 Vbeta and 13 Jbeta primers. Clones were sequenced by immunoSEQ multiplex PCR, and TCRdb holds only the in-frame ones, with some missing. The data hold 100,000 to 150,000 clones, with 70% to 90% observed a single time. Sequenced input: PBMCs. Every receptor here comes from a man in his late teens or twenties in good health and CMV-seropositive.

The J gene is TRBJ1-1, the V gene TRBV4-2, with unresolved D. The V and J ends lost 5 bases and 5 bases respectively, with 15 bases between them. This CDR3 is 14 amino acids long. CDR1 is LGHNA, CDR2 YNFKEQ, per germline. CDR3 in DNA: TGTGCCAGCAGCACTGAGGCAGCGAGTACTGAAGCTTTCTTT. Translation: CASSTEAASTEAFF.

This clone was seen only once. This rearrangement joins TRBV5-1 to TRBJ1-2, with a weak D call TRBD1 (5 bases). Between the trimmed V and J ends, which lost 0 bases and 5 bases, there was a span of 17 bases. Germline V gives CDR1 SGHRS, CDR2 YFSETQ. CDR3 length: 16 residues. The CDR3 reads CASSLGQAGQGYGYTF. The DNA of the CDR3 is TGCGCCAGCAGCTTGGGCCAGGCGGGGCAAGGGTATGGCTACACCTTC.

The chain has TRBV2 and TRBJ2-3; 12 bases fit TRBD2. CDR1 and CDR2 from the germline V gene are SNHLY and FYNNEI. V lost 5 bases and J lost 4; bases outside the gene matches: 4. This CDR3 region has 15 residues. CDR3 DNA: TGTGCCAGCAGTTCGGCTAGCGGGGGGGCAGATACGCAGTATTTT. Its translation: CASSSASGGADTQYF.

The rearrangement uses TRBV5-1 and TRBJ2-1, with 8 bases that match TRBD1. V lost 4 bases and J lost 14; bases outside the gene matches: 8. Germline V gene data show CDR1 as SGHRS and CDR2 as YFSETQ. This CDR3 is built from 12 residues. This CDR3 is CASSLTGDSEFF. The CDR3, as DNA: TGCGCCAGCAGCCTGACAGGGGACTCGGAGTTCTTC.

The V call is TRBV2, the J call TRBJ2-7, with 7 bases fitting TRBD2. V lost 3 bases and J lost 8; bases outside the gene matches: 10. CDR1 is SNHLY, CDR2 FYNNEI, per germline. The CDR3 is 14 residues long. The CDR3 bases are TGTGCCAGCAGTGACCAGCGGGACGTGGTGAAGCAGTACTTC. This sequence encodes CASSDQRDVVKQYF.

This clone came up a few times. The gene calls are TRBV29-1 and TRBJ2-3, with 12 bases fitting TRBD2. The ends lost 6 bases at V and 0 bases at J; junction bases unmatched: 7. Germline lookup yields CDR1 SQVTM and CDR2 ANQGSEA. CDR3 length equals 16 residues. The DNA of the CDR3 is TGCAGCGTACCAGGACTAGCGGGGTTTAGCACAGATACGCAGTATTTT. It is translated as CSVPGLAGFSTDTQYF.

J is TRBJ2-5 and V is TRBV6-6; 10 nucleotides line up with TRBD2. The CDR3 has 16 residues. Germline CDR1 and CDR2: MNHNY and SVGAGI (reference sequence). The ends lost 2 bases at V and 3 bases at J; junction bases unmatched: 6. CDR3: CASSYALAGVKETQYF. The DNA of the CDR3 is TGTGCCAGCAGTTACGCTCTAGCGGGGGTGAAAGAGACCCAGTACTTC.

V gene TRBV5-4 combines with J gene TRBJ2-3; a possible D gene is TRBD2 (5 bases). V was pared by 4 bases and J by 2 bases, with 8 bases between. Per germline, CDR1 SGHNT and CDR2 YYREEE (reference sequence). There are 13 residues in the CDR3. CDR3 in amino acids: CASSEGLTDTQYF. CDR3 in DNA: TGTGCCAGCAGCGAGGGCCTCACAGATACGCAGTATTTT.

V and J are TRBV6-5 and TRBJ2-7; tentatively, D is TRBD1 (6 bases). CDR3 size: 16 residues. V was clipped by 2 bases and J by 1 base, with 15 bases between them. CDR1 and CDR2 (germline): MNHEY, SVGAGI. The CDR3 DNA reads as TGTGCCAGCAGTTACCGAGAGGGGGTTCTATCCTACGAGCAGTACTTC. This sequence encodes CASSYREGVLSYEQYF.

The V gene is TRBV10-3, the J gene TRBJ1-5; D is undetermined. CDR1 is ENHRY, CDR2 SYGVKD, per germline. Trimming took off 3 bases at V and 7 bases at J, with 10 bases between the two ends. The CDR3 length is 13 residues. This CDR3 is CAISERDNQPQHF. The CDR3 nucleotides read TGTGCCATCAGTGAACGGGATAACCAGCCCCAGCATTTT.